The rows below give T cell receptor beta chains drawn from one sample of a study of T cells after yellow fever vaccination. TCRdb reprocessed the 5' RACE reads via MiXCR and lists one record per CDR3 protein. The sample consists of hundreds of thousands of distinct CDR3 sequences, roughly 4% of them appearing once. The material sequenced was PBMCs, taken on the day of the yellow fever booster vaccination. The receptor source for this set is a man younger than 30 who received the YFV17D yellow fever vaccine. Each CDR3 is given with its conserved first and last residue. D genes are given only for firm matches. The size of a clone is reported for some rows only, either as once, few or many, or as a class for expanded clones.

v_gene: TRBV6-5; d_gene: NA; abundance: many; j_gene: TRBJ1-3; CDR3aa: CASRARSSGNTIYF; CDR3nt: TGTGCCAGCAGGGCACGGAGCTCTGGAAACACCATATATTTT
v_gene: TRBV27; d_gene: NA; abundance: many; j_gene: TRBJ2-4; CDR3aa: CASSLGFKGGRYF; CDR3nt: TGTGCCAGCAGTTTAGGGTTTAAAGGAGGGAGATACTTC
v_gene: TRBV20-1; d_gene: NA; abundance: NA; j_gene: TRBJ1-6; CDR3aa: CSARRQGETYNSPLHF; CDR3nt: TGCAGTGCTAGACGGCAGGGAGAGACCTATAATTCACCCCTCCACTTT
v_gene: TRBV11-2; d_gene: NA; abundance: NA; j_gene: TRBJ2-3; CDR3aa: CASSLVIAQDYTDTQYF; CDR3nt: TGTGCCAGCAGCTTAGTGATAGCGCAAGACTACACAGATACGCAGTATTTT
v_gene: TRBV28; d_gene: NA; abundance: few; j_gene: TRBJ1-6; CDR3aa: CASSFSDRVNSPLHF; CDR3nt: TGTGCCAGCAGTTTTTCGGACAGAGTAAATTCACCCCTCCACTTT
v_gene: TRBV5-6; d_gene: NA; abundance: NA; j_gene: TRBJ1-4; CDR3aa: CASSAPDSTNEKLLF; CDR3nt: TGTGCCAGCAGCGCCCCAGACTCAACTAATGAAAAACTGCTTTTT
v_gene: TRBV6-5; d_gene: NA; abundance: many; j_gene: TRBJ1-2; CDR3aa: CASTPGENYGYTF; CDR3nt: TGTGCCAGCACCCCGGGCGAAAACTATGGCTACACCTTC
v_gene: TRBV6-4; d_gene: NA; abundance: few; j_gene: TRBJ1-2; CDR3aa: CASSDDPNYGYTF; CDR3nt: TGTGCCAGCAGTGACGACCCAAACTATGGCTACACCTTC
v_gene: TRBV11-3; d_gene: NA; abundance: few; j_gene: TRBJ2-1; CDR3aa: CASSLEGFNEQFF; CDR3nt: TGTGCCAGCAGCTTAGAGGGGTTCAATGAGCAGTTCTTC
v_gene: TRBV20-1; d_gene: NA; abundance: few; j_gene: TRBJ1-2; CDR3aa: CSAREAGMGYTF; CDR3nt: TGCAGTGCTAGAGAGGCAGGTATGGGCTACACCTTC
v_gene: TRBV7-2; d_gene: TRBD1; abundance: many; j_gene: TRBJ1-3; CDR3aa: CASSLPGQGPGRSGNTIYF; CDR3nt: TGTGCCAGCAGCTTACCGGGACAGGGTCCGGGACGATCTGGAAACACCATATATTTT
v_gene: TRBV27; d_gene: NA; abundance: many; j_gene: TRBJ1-2; CDR3aa: CASSLGPWGGAAYGYTF; CDR3nt: TGTGCCAGCAGTTTAGGGCCGTGGGGGGGCGCCGCCTATGGCTACACCTTC
v_gene: TRBV20-1; d_gene: NA; abundance: many; j_gene: TRBJ2-1; CDR3aa: CSARMTSYNEQFF; CDR3nt: TGCAGTGCTAGGATGACCAGTTACAATGAGCAGTTCTTC
v_gene: TRBV14; d_gene: NA; abundance: many; j_gene: TRBJ2-5; CDR3aa: CASSPWTEQETQYF; CDR3nt: TGTGCCAGCAGCCCCTGGACGGAGCAAGAGACCCAGTACTTC
v_gene: TRBV6-2/TRBV6-3; d_gene: TRBD2; abundance: NA; j_gene: TRBJ2-5; CDR3aa: CASSYGGGFQETQYF; CDR3nt: TGTGCCAGCAGTTACGGCGGGGGGTTTCAAGAGACCCAGTACTTC
v_gene: TRBV10-3; d_gene: NA; abundance: NA; j_gene: TRBJ2-2; CDR3aa: CAISEPATGELFF; CDR3nt: TGTGCCATCAGTGAGCCCGCGACCGGGGAGCTGTTTTTT
v_gene: TRBV5-1; d_gene: NA; abundance: few; j_gene: TRBJ1-1; CDR3aa: CASSLEDRNTEAFF; CDR3nt: TGCGCCAGCAGCTTGGAAGACCGAAACACTGAAGCTTTCTTT
v_gene: TRBV12-3/TRBV12-4; d_gene: NA; abundance: NA; j_gene: TRBJ1-1; CDR3aa: CASSLLYSGSQAFF; CDR3nt: TGTGCCAGCAGTTTACTCTACTCAGGCTCCCAAGCTTTCTTT
v_gene: TRBV7-2; d_gene: NA; abundance: NA; j_gene: TRBJ1-2; CDR3aa: CASSPGPLNYGYTF; CDR3nt: TGTGCCAGCAGCCCGGGACCGCTTAACTATGGCTACACCTTC
v_gene: TRBV4-1; d_gene: NA; abundance: few; j_gene: TRBJ1-1; CDR3aa: CASSSGGGSTEAFF; CDR3nt: TGCGCCAGCAGCTCCGGAGGGGGTAGCACTGAAGCTTTCTTT
v_gene: TRBV5-1; d_gene: TRBD2; abundance: NA; j_gene: TRBJ2-3; CDR3aa: CASSDYSGGMSTDTQYF; CDR3nt: TGCGCCAGCAGCGACTATAGCGGGGGGATGAGCACAGATACGCAGTATTTT
v_gene: TRBV5-6; d_gene: NA; abundance: many; j_gene: TRBJ1-1; CDR3aa: CASSLRRGGEAFF; CDR3nt: TGTGCCAGCAGCTTGAGAAGGGGCGGTGAAGCTTTCTTT
v_gene: TRBV25-1; d_gene: NA; abundance: NA; j_gene: TRBJ1-6; CDR3aa: CASSDPSSLDINSPLHF; CDR3nt: TGTGCCAGCAGTGACCCGAGCAGCCTGGATATCAATTCACCCCTCCACTTT
v_gene: TRBV5-1; d_gene: TRBD1; abundance: many; j_gene: TRBJ2-7; CDR3aa: CASSLYSGTAPNEQYF; CDR3nt: TGCGCCAGCAGCTTATATTCCGGGACAGCCCCCAACGAGCAGTACTTC
v_gene: TRBV7-2; d_gene: TRBD1; abundance: few; j_gene: TRBJ2-3; CDR3aa: CASSPMTGPGLYF; CDR3nt: TGTGCCAGCAGCCCGATGACAGGGCCGGGTTTGTATTTT
v_gene: TRBV12-3/TRBV12-4; d_gene: NA; abundance: few; j_gene: TRBJ1-2; CDR3aa: CASTLTGLGYTF; CDR3nt: TGTGCCAGCACCCTAACCGGACTCGGCTACACCTTC
v_gene: TRBV5-1; d_gene: TRBD2; abundance: many; j_gene: TRBJ2-2; CDR3aa: CASSPSGHQNTGELFF; CDR3nt: TGCGCCAGCAGCCCTAGCGGACACCAGAACACCGGGGAGCTGTTTTTT
v_gene: TRBV20-1; d_gene: NA; abundance: many; j_gene: TRBJ2-5; CDR3aa: CSARQLLGWETQYF; CDR3nt: TGCAGTGCCCGCCAGCTCCTCGGATGGGAGACCCAGTACTTC
v_gene: TRBV14; d_gene: NA; abundance: many; j_gene: TRBJ1-4; CDR3aa: CASSPTVTGKLFF; CDR3nt: TGTGCCAGCAGCCCGACAGTTACCGGAAAACTGTTTTTT
v_gene: TRBV20-1; d_gene: NA; abundance: NA; j_gene: TRBJ1-1; CDR3aa: CSAIPPSSPNTEAFF; CDR3nt: TGCAGTGCTATCCCCCCCAGCAGTCCGAACACTGAAGCTTTCTTT
v_gene: TRBV6-5; d_gene: NA; abundance: many; j_gene: TRBJ2-1; CDR3aa: CASSYGGTREQFF; CDR3nt: TGTGCCAGCAGTTACGGCGGGACACGCGAGCAGTTCTTC
v_gene: TRBV29-1; d_gene: NA; abundance: many; j_gene: TRBJ1-3; CDR3aa: CSVGDQSGNTIYF; CDR3nt: TGCAGCGTTGGAGATCAGTCGGGAAACACCATATATTTT
v_gene: TRBV12-3/TRBV12-4; d_gene: TRBD1; abundance: many; j_gene: TRBJ1-5; CDR3aa: CASTGGTGVRQPQHF; CDR3nt: TGTGCCAGCACCGGTGGGACAGGGGTACGCCAGCCCCAGCATTTT
v_gene: TRBV10-3; d_gene: NA; abundance: few; j_gene: TRBJ2-4; CDR3aa: CAIASGESAKNIQYF; CDR3nt: TGTGCCATCGCGTCGGGTGAGTCGGCCAAAAACATTCAGTACTTC
v_gene: TRBV7-9; d_gene: TRBD1; abundance: NA; j_gene: TRBJ1-2; CDR3aa: CASSYEDRTYGYTF; CDR3nt: TGTGCCAGCAGCTACGAGGACAGGACTTATGGCTACACCTTC
v_gene: TRBV5-1; d_gene: NA; abundance: many; j_gene: TRBJ2-1; CDR3aa: CASSRAAVDNEQFF; CDR3nt: TGCGCCAGCAGTCGTGCCGCGGTGGACAATGAGCAGTTCTTC
v_gene: TRBV12-3/TRBV12-4; d_gene: NA; abundance: NA; j_gene: TRBJ2-1; CDR3aa: CASSLSRTPKGEQFF; CDR3nt: TGTGCCAGCAGTTTATCTAGGACCCCTAAAGGGGAGCAGTTCTTC
v_gene: TRBV2; d_gene: NA; abundance: many; j_gene: TRBJ1-5; CDR3aa: CASRATVNQPQHF; CDR3nt: TGTGCCAGCAGGGCGACAGTTAATCAGCCCCAGCATTTT
v_gene: TRBV2; d_gene: TRBD1; abundance: many; j_gene: TRBJ2-2; CDR3aa: CATGQGAGELFF; CDR3nt: TGTGCCACCGGACAGGGGGCCGGGGAGCTGTTTTTT
v_gene: TRBV4-3; d_gene: NA; abundance: many; j_gene: TRBJ2-4; CDR3aa: CASSPDIGAKNIQYF; CDR3nt: TGCGCCAGCAGCCCGGACATAGGAGCCAAAAACATTCAGTACTTC
v_gene: TRBV20-1; d_gene: NA; abundance: few; j_gene: TRBJ2-3; CDR3aa: CSASGASVGDTQYF; CDR3nt: TGCAGTGCTAGCGGGGCCTCTGTAGGGGATACGCAGTATTTT
v_gene: TRBV7-9; d_gene: NA; abundance: NA; j_gene: TRBJ2-1; CDR3aa: CASSLRYKGRGNEQFF; CDR3nt: TGTGCCAGCAGCCTAAGGTACAAGGGACGAGGCAATGAGCAGTTCTTC
v_gene: TRBV6-5; d_gene: NA; abundance: few; j_gene: TRBJ1-2; CDR3aa: CASSPRTTANYGYTF; CDR3nt: TGTGCCAGCAGCCCCAGAACGACAGCGAACTATGGCTACACCTTC
v_gene: TRBV7-9; d_gene: NA; abundance: NA; j_gene: TRBJ1-3; CDR3aa: CASSPSRPIYF; CDR3nt: TGTGCCAGCAGCCCGAGCCGGCCCATATATTTT
v_gene: TRBV24-1; d_gene: NA; abundance: many; j_gene: TRBJ2-1; CDR3aa: CATSEGGASYNEQFF; CDR3nt: TGTGCCACCAGTGAGGGCGGGGCTTCCTACAATGAGCAGTTCTTC
v_gene: TRBV6-2/TRBV6-3; d_gene: TRBD1; abundance: many; j_gene: TRBJ1-5; CDR3aa: CASTPTGVGNQPQHF; CDR3nt: TGTGCCAGCACCCCAACAGGGGTGGGCAATCAGCCCCAGCATTTT
v_gene: TRBV5-1; d_gene: NA; abundance: many; j_gene: TRBJ2-2; CDR3aa: CASSQNPTGDSTTGELFF; CDR3nt: TGCGCCAGCAGCCAAAATCCGACAGGTGATAGTACCACCGGGGAGCTGTTTTTT
v_gene: TRBV20-1; d_gene: NA; abundance: many; j_gene: TRBJ2-3; CDR3aa: CSARARGGFRTDTQYF; CDR3nt: TGCAGTGCTAGAGCGAGGGGGGGCTTTCGCACAGATACGCAGTATTTT
v_gene: TRBV18; d_gene: NA; abundance: many; j_gene: TRBJ2-7; CDR3aa: CASSPREGVSYEQYF; CDR3nt: TGTGCCAGCTCACCAAGAGAAGGGGTCTCCTACGAGCAGTACTTC
v_gene: TRBV23-1; d_gene: NA; abundance: NA; j_gene: TRBJ1-1; CDR3aa: CASNTEAFF; CDR3nt: TGCGCTTCTAACACTGAAGCTTTCTTT
v_gene: TRBV9; d_gene: TRBD2; abundance: many; j_gene: TRBJ2-3; CDR3aa: CASSVDQRGNTQYF; CDR3nt: TGTGCCAGCAGCGTAGACCAGCGGGGGAACACGCAGTATTTT
v_gene: TRBV7-9; d_gene: NA; abundance: many; j_gene: TRBJ2-2; CDR3aa: CASSSQTEAGELFF; CDR3nt: TGTGCCAGCAGCTCTCAAACCGAGGCCGGGGAGCTGTTTTTT
v_gene: TRBV11-2; d_gene: NA; abundance: many; j_gene: TRBJ1-1; CDR3aa: CASSLTPTNTEAFF; CDR3nt: TGTGCCAGCAGCTTAACCCCGACGAACACTGAAGCTTTCTTT
v_gene: TRBV7-9; d_gene: TRBD2; abundance: many; j_gene: TRBJ2-3; CDR3aa: CASRAGGADTQYF; CDR3nt: TGTGCCAGCAGAGCGGGGGGCGCAGATACGCAGTATTTT
v_gene: TRBV14; d_gene: NA; abundance: NA; j_gene: TRBJ1-3; CDR3aa: CASSPTFTAYSGNTIYF; CDR3nt: TGTGCCAGCAGCCCGACCTTTACAGCCTACTCTGGAAACACCATATATTTT
v_gene: TRBV6-4; d_gene: NA; abundance: many; j_gene: TRBJ1-1; CDR3aa: CASSDEWSRTMNTEAFF; CDR3nt: TGTGCCAGCAGTGACGAGTGGTCCAGGACCATGAACACTGAAGCTTTCTTT
v_gene: TRBV5-6; d_gene: NA; abundance: NA; j_gene: TRBJ2-7; CDR3aa: CASSWGTEQYF; CDR3nt: TGTGCCAGCAGCTGGGGGACCGAGCAGTACTTC
v_gene: TRBV5-1; d_gene: TRBD2; abundance: many; j_gene: TRBJ2-7; CDR3aa: CASTSTSPYEQYF; CDR3nt: TGCGCCAGCACCTCGACTAGCCCCTACGAGCAGTACTTC
v_gene: TRBV5-1; d_gene: NA; abundance: NA; j_gene: TRBJ1-4; CDR3aa: CASSLRPQGDGEKLFF; CDR3nt: TGCGCCAGCAGCTTGAGGCCACAGGGAGATGGAGAAAAACTGTTTTTT
v_gene: TRBV5-1; d_gene: NA; abundance: many; j_gene: TRBJ2-7; CDR3aa: CASSLAVGHRYEQYF; CDR3nt: TGCGCCAGCAGCTTGGCTGTCGGACATAGATACGAGCAGTACTTC